Listed here are 10 T cell receptor beta chains from one sample, sequenced in a study of T-cell reconstitution after alpha-beta-depleted transplantation in children. Unique molecular identifiers were built into the TCRbeta library. TCRdb processed the PCR reads anew with MiXCR; each CDR3 protein has one entry. The sample shows some 400,000 distinct CDR3 sequences, roughly 20% of them seen only once. The sample consisted of PBMCs from the stem cell graft donor, taken from the stem cell graft. The receptors were gathered from a human donor who donated a stem cell graft to a child with acute myeloid leukemia.

The chain employs TRBV12-3 or TRBV12-4 and TRBJ2-7; D is perhaps TRBD2 (6 bases). This CDR3 has 14 residues. Trimming took off 4 bases at V and 3 bases at J, with 13 bases between the two ends. CDR3 bases: TGTGCCAGCAGTTCGTCTAGCGCGCACTACGAGCAGTACTTC. This sequence encodes CASSSSSAHYEQYF.

The CDR3 sequence is CASSFSTPQITQYF. CDR3 DNA: TGCGCCAGCAGCTTTTCCACTCCTCAGATAACGCAGTATTTT. V is TRBV5-1 and J is TRBJ2-3; no reliable D call. The CDR3 runs 14 residues. Germline CDR1 SGHRS, CDR2 YFSETQ. V was clipped by 2 bases and J by 9 bases, with 16 bases between them.

The gene calls are TRBV7-2 and TRBJ2-1, with TRBD2 identical over 8 bases. The length of the CDR3 is 16 residues. J was trimmed by 3 bases and V by 4 bases; bases with no gene match: 8. Germline V CDR1 and CDR2: SGHTA, FQGNSA. The CDR3 reads CASSSPSGSDYNEQFF. CDR3 DNA: TGTGCCAGCAGCTCCCCTAGCGGGTCTGACTACAATGAGCAGTTCTTC.

This clonotype was detected a few times. CDR3 DNA sequence: TGTGCCAGCTCACCGGACAGGGGAGGCGCCTACGAGCAGTACTTC. This sequence encodes CASSPDRGGAYEQYF. The rearrangement links TRBV18 to TRBJ2-7, with 9 bases matching TRBD1. Germline V gene lookup returns CDR1 KGHSH and CDR2 LQKENI. This CDR3 comprises 15 residues. Unmatched junction bases numbered 5, after V lost 3 bases and J lost 2 bases.

This clonotype was counted many times. This chain connects TRBV29-1 to TRBJ2-1; D is ambiguous. CDR1 SQVTM and CDR2 ANQGSEA come from the germline V gene. Trimming removed 5 bases at V and 6 bases at J, with 14 bases between. The CDR3 totals 13 residues. The CDR3 nucleotides are TGCAGCGTTAAGTTAAGGGCCCCCAATGAGCAGTTCTTC. Its protein product is CSVKLRAPNEQFF.

The J gene is TRBJ2-3, the V gene TRBV24-1; 7 nucleotides agree with TRBD1. The CDR3 runs to 16 residues. Per the germline V gene, CDR1 is KGHDR and CDR2 is SFDVKD. V lost 2 bases to trimming and J lost 4 bases; unmatched junction nucleotides: 8. Here the CDR3 reads CATSDSKTGVPDTQYF. The DNA for the CDR3 is TGTGCCACCAGTGATTCGAAAACAGGGGTCCCAGATACGCAGTATTTT.

This clonotype was picked up many times. The rearrangement links TRBV6-2 or TRBV6-3 to TRBJ1-1; D might be TRBD1 (5 bases). The germline V gene encodes CDR1 MNHEY and CDR2 SVGEGT. The CDR3 is made up of 13 amino acids. V gave up 5 bases and J gave up 5 bases, with 12 bases separating them. For the CDR3, the DNA is TGTGCCAGCAGTGGGGCAGGGTGGACTGAAGCTTTCTTT. It yields the protein CASSGAGWTEAFF.

The genes are TRBV5-6 and TRBJ2-2; 11 positions match TRBD2. This CDR3 has 16 residues. Trimming took 5 bases from V and 3 from J; bases not matched to a gene: 6. The germline V gene encodes CDR1 SGHDT and CDR2 YYEEEE. CDR3 sequence reads: CASSFLAGGDTGELFF. Written as DNA, the CDR3 is TGTGCCAGCAGTTTTCTAGCGGGAGGTGACACCGGGGAGCTGTTTTTT.

This clonotype occurred a few times. This rearrangement joins TRBV20-1 to TRBJ2-1; D remains unclear. Trimming pared 3 bases from V and 2 bases from J, leaving 8 bases between. Germline CDR1 reads DFQATT; CDR2 reads SNEGSKA (reference sequence). This CDR3 spans 13 amino acids. The DNA of the CDR3 is TGCAGTGCTAGGAAAACGGCCTACAATGAGCAGTTCTTC. The encoded protein is CSARKTAYNEQFF.

This clonotype was detected only a few times. V is TRBV5-6 and J is TRBJ2-1; 12 bases agree with TRBD2. CDR3 length: 16 amino acids. Germline CDR1 reads SGHDT; CDR2 reads YYEEEE. Germline trimming cut 4 bases from V and 9 bases from J; bases unmatched to any gene: 11. CDR3 amino acids: CASSHQTSGRGREQFF. The CDR3 region has the DNA TGTGCCAGCAGCCACCAGACTAGCGGGAGAGGTCGTGAGCAGTTCTTC.